Listed here are 20 T cell receptor beta chains from one sample, sequenced in a study of OX40 agonist ivuxolimab in advanced cancers. Libraries were prepared by immunoSEQ multiplex PCR; TCRdb keeps only in-frame clonotypes and omits some of them. The sample yields under 80,000 clones, more than 75% seen once. The source was CD4+ or CD8+ T cells sorted from blood, collected in a trial of the OX40 agonist ivuxolimab. The receptors come from an adult with an advanced solid tumor such as melanoma, head and neck, liver or kidney cancer.

This clone was recorded a few times. The rearrangement uses TRBV18 and TRBJ2-6; tentative D call: TRBD1 (5 bases). V shed 2 bases and J shed 4 bases, with 6 bases lying between them. The CDR3 is made up of 14 amino acids. Germline assignment: CDR1 KGHSH and CDR2 LQKENI. The CDR3 DNA is TGTGCCAGCTCACCAACAGGCGGGGCCAACGTCCTGACTTTC. Amino acid sequence: CASSPTGGANVLTF.

V usage is TRBV5-1 and J usage is TRBJ1-1; D gene ambiguous. Germline CDR1 reads SGHRS; CDR2 reads YFSETQ. The V gene lost 3 bases and the J gene lost 0 bases, with 12 bases spanning the gap. This CDR3 spans 15 amino acids. CDR3 loop: CASSSGGVVNTEAFF. The CDR3 coding sequence is TGCGCCAGCAGCTCCGGCGGGGTCGTGAACACTGAAGCTTTCTTT.

The chain couples TRBV9 to TRBJ1-4; D gene ambiguous. Trimming took 0 bases from V and 4 from J, leaving 7 bases between them. Germline values: CDR1 SGDLS, CDR2 YYNGEE. The CDR3 spans 14 residues. In nucleotides, the CDR3 is TGTGCCAGCAGCGTAGGGACCTTTAATGAAAAACTGTTTTTT. This translates into CASSVGTFNEKLFF.

The chain recombines TRBV9 with TRBJ1-3, with 12 bases aligning to TRBD1. V trimming: 4 bases; J trimming: 0 bases; junction bases outside the gene matches: 5. The germline gives CDR1 SGDLS, CDR2 YYNGEE. This CDR3 comprises 17 residues. The CDR3: CASSPGTGGSSGNTIYF. The CDR3 coding sequence is TGTGCCAGCAGCCCCGGGACAGGGGGCTCCTCTGGAAACACCATATATTTT. The full variable domain, its missing parts supplied by reference TRBV9 and TRBJ1-3, is DSGVTQTPKHLITATGQRVTLRCSPRSGDLSVYWYQQSLDQGLQFLIQYYNGEERAKGNILERFSAQQFPDLHSELNLSSLELGDSALYFCASSPGTGGSSGNTIYFGEGSWLTVV.

The rearrangement links TRBV9 to TRBJ2-3; D is undetermined. The germline V gene has CDR1 SGDLS and CDR2 YYNGEE. This CDR3 comprises 11 residues. V lost 3 bases and J lost 2, with 1 base in between. CDR3 loop: CASSATDTQYF. The CDR3 DNA reads as TGTGCCAGCAGCGCCACAGATACGCAGTATTTT.

The J gene is TRBJ2-3, the V gene TRBV15, with D possibly TRBD2 on 6 matching bases. Trimming removed 1 base at V and 2 bases at J, with 13 bases between. Germline V CDR1 and CDR2: LNHNV, YYDKDF (reference sequence). The CDR3 sequence is 16 residues long. CDR3 nucleotides: TGTGCCACCAGCAGAGTTACCGGGGGTATCACAGATACGCAGTATTTT. It specifies CATSRVTGGITDTQYF.

The chain uses TRBV10-2 and TRBJ1-1; no definite D call. Per germline, CDR1 WSHSY and CDR2 SAAADI. This CDR3 is built from 13 residues. Trimming stripped 7 bases from V and 1 base from J, with 10 bases between. CDR3 in amino acids: CASMEQANTEAFF. The CDR3 coding sequence is TGCGCCAGCATGGAACAAGCGAACACTGAAGCTTTCTTT.

The V and J genes are TRBV19 and TRBJ2-2, with 7 bases aligning to TRBD2. J lost 0 bases, V lost 2 bases, and 0 bases had no gene match. The CDR3 contains 15 residues. The V gene's germline CDR1 is LNHDA and CDR2 SQIVND (reference sequence). Here the CDR3 DNA reads TGTGCCAGTAGTATACTAGCGGCGAACACCGGGGAGCTGTTTTTT. Translation gives CASSILAANTGELFF.

This chain links TRBV6-6 with TRBJ1-2; D is unresolved. Trimming cost V 4 bases and J 3 bases, with 6 bases left between them. The CDR3 runs 12 residues. In germline, CDR1 is MNHNY, CDR2 SVGAGI (reference sequence). The CDR3 sequence: CASSWADYGYTF. The CDR3 DNA reads as TGTGCCAGCAGTTGGGCTGACTATGGCTACACCTTC.

The CDR3: CSVRTGGVGNYGYTF. The CDR3 nucleotides are TGCAGCGTCCGGACAGGGGGGGTGGGTAACTATGGCTACACCTTC. The V gene is TRBV29-1, the J gene TRBJ1-2, with 10 bases that match TRBD1. Trimming at V came to 6 bases and at J to 1 base, leaving 8 bases not matched to a gene. Germline CDR1 is SQVTM and CDR2 is ANQGSEA. This CDR3 has 15 residues.

V is TRBV6-6 and J is TRBJ2-3, with TRBD2 as a possible D gene (5 bases). The CDR3 is 16 residues long. The germline V gene has CDR1 MNHNY and CDR2 SVGAGI (reference sequence). V was shortened by 7 bases and J by 0 bases, with 17 bases between the two germline ends. CDR3 residues: CASIRTGTPSTDTQYF. The CDR3 nucleotides read TGTGCCAGCATTAGGACTGGTACACCAAGCACAGATACGCAGTATTTT.

V is TRBV18 and J is TRBJ2-5; 7 bases are shared with TRBD1. This CDR3 is built from 14 residues. Germline CDR1 is KGHSH and CDR2 is LQKENI. With V trimmed by 4 bases and J by 2 bases, 4 bases remained unmatched. The CDR3 reads CASSLRQGQETQYF. Written as DNA, the CDR3 is TGTGCCAGCTCACTCAGACAGGGACAAGAGACCCAGTACTTC.

The chain uses TRBV5-1 and TRBJ2-1; D possibly corresponds to TRBD2 (6 bases). From germline, CDR1 is SGHRS and CDR2 YFSETQ. The CDR3 covers 16 residues. Trimming pared 0 bases from V and 7 bases from J, leaving 17 bases between. DNA of the CDR3: TGCGCCAGCAGCTTGGCCGCGACTAGAGGGCCGAATGAGCAGTTCTTC. It codes for CASSLAATRGPNEQFF.

The chain links TRBV21-1 to TRBJ1-5. TRBV21-1 is a pseudogene segment. The CDR3 has 13 residues. The CDR3 DNA reads TGTGCCAGCAGCAAAGGGGGTCTGAGGCCCCAGCATTTT. It encodes CASSKGGLRPQHF.

The chain carries TRBV30 and TRBJ1-3, with D maybe TRBD1 (5 bases). Germline V gene data show CDR1 as GTSNPN and CDR2 as SVGIG (reference sequence). CDR3 length: 13 amino acids. Deletions cut 3 bases from V and 4 bases from J, with 10 bases between. The CDR3 region is CAWRGLGGNTIYF. Here the CDR3 DNA reads TGTGCCTGGAGGGGACTGGGAGGAAACACCATATATTTT.

The V gene is TRBV15, the J gene TRBJ2-6; D remains ambiguous. Trimming removed 0 bases at V and 10 bases at J, with 19 bases between. Germline lookup yields CDR1 LNHNV and CDR2 YYDKDF (reference sequence). The CDR3 contains 17 residues. The CDR3 DNA follows: TGTGCCACCAGCAGAGATCGACCTAAGGCAGGTGGAAACGTCCTGACTTTC. This sequence encodes CATSRDRPKAGGNVLTF.

The chain is built from TRBV11-2 and TRBJ1-1; D remains unclear. CDR1 is SGHAT, CDR2 FQNNGV, per germline. The CDR3 runs 13 residues. The germline V and J ends were trimmed by 5 bases and 5 bases, with 12 bases remaining between them. Written as DNA, the CDR3 is TGTGCCAGCAGCCGGCGGCGGACGACTGAAGCTTTCTTT. It yields the protein CASSRRRTTEAFF.

The CDR3 spells CASSLDRGSYNEQFF. In DNA form, the CDR3 reads TGTGCCAGCAGCTTGGACAGGGGCTCCTACAATGAGCAGTTCTTC. The gene calls are TRBV5-4 and TRBJ2-1, with TRBD1 matching over 7 bases. Per germline, CDR1 SGHNT and CDR2 YYREEE (reference sequence). CDR3 length: 15 amino acids. The V segment lost 0 bases and the J segment 0 bases; nucleotides outside the gene matches: 0.

This clone was recorded once. Other DNA sequences within the sample encode an identical CDR3. This chain links TRBV29-1 with TRBJ2-5, with D perhaps given as TRBD1 or TRBD2 (5 bases each). CDR3 length: 12 residues. V gave up 6 bases and J gave up 2 bases, with 10 bases separating them. CDR1 and CDR2 (germline): SQVTM, ANQGSEA. For the CDR3, the DNA is TGCAGCGTCGGGACCGATCAAGAGACCCAGTACTTC. Amino acids: CSVGTDQETQYF.

The chain joins TRBV9 to TRBJ2-3; perhaps TRBD2 as D (5 bases). The CDR3 has 13 amino acids. V was cut by 3 bases and J by 4 bases, with 9 bases left in between. CDR1 and CDR2 (germline): SGDLS, YYNGEE. The CDR3 bases are TGTGCCAGCAGCGAGATTAGCGCAGATACGCAGTATTTT. Protein product: CASSEISADTQYF.